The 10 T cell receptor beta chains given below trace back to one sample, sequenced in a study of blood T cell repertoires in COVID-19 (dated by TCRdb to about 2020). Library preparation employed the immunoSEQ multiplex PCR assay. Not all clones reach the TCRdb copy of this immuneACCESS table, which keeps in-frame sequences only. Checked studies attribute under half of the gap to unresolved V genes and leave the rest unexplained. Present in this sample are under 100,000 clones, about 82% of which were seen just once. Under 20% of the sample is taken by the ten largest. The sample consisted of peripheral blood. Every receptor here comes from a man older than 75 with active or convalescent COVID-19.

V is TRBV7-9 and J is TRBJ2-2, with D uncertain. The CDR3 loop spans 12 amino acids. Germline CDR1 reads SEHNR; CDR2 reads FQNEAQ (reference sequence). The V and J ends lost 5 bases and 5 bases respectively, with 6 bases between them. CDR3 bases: TGTGCCAGCAGCCCAGGAACCGGGGAGCTGTTTTTT. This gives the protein CASSPGTGELFF.

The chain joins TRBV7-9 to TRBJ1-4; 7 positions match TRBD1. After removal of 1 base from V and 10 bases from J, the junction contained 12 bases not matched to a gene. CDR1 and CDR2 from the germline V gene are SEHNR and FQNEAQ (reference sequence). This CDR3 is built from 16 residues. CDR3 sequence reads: CASSLGTGDPGGKLFF. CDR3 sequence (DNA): TGTGCCAGCAGCTTAGGGACAGGCGACCCTGGGGGAAAACTGTTTTTT.

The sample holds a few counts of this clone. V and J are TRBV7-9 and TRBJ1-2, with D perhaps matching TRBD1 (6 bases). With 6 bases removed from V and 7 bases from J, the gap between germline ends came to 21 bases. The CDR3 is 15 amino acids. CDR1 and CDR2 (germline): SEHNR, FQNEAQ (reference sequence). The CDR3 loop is CASRNPRGKEVGYTF. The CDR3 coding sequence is TGTGCCAGCAGAAACCCCAGGGGAAAAGAAGTTGGCTACACCTTC.

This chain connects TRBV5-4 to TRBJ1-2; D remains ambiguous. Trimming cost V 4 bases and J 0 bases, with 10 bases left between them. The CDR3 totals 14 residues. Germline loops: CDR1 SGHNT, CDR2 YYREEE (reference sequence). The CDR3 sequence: CASSQVRSNYGYTF. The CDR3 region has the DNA TGTGCCAGCAGCCAAGTCAGGTCTAACTATGGCTACACCTTC.

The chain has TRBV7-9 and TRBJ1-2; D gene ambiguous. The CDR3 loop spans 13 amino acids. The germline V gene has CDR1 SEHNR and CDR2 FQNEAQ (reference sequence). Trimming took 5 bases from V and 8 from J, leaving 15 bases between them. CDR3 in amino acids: CASSPGWQAGYTF. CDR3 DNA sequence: TGTGCCAGCAGCCCTGGATGGCAGGCCGGCTACACCTTC.

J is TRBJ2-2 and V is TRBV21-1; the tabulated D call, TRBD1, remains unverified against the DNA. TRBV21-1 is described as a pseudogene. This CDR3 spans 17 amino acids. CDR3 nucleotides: TGTGCCCCCAGGGGCGGTGCGGGACAGGGGGTAACCGGGGAGCTGTTTTTT. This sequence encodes CAPRGGAGQGVTGELFF.

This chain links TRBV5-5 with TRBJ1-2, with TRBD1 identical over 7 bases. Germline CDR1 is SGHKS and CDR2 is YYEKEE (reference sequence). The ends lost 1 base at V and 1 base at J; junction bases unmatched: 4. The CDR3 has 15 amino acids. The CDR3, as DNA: TGTGCCAGCAGCTTGCTCGGGACAGATAACTATGGCTACACCTTC. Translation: CASSLLGTDNYGYTF.

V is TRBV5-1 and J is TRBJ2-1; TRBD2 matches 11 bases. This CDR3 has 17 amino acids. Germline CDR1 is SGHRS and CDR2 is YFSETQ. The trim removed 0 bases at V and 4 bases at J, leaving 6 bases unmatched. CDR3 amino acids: CASSLVLAGGSYNEQFF. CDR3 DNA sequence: TGCGCCAGCAGCTTGGTTCTAGCGGGAGGAAGTTACAATGAGCAGTTCTTC.

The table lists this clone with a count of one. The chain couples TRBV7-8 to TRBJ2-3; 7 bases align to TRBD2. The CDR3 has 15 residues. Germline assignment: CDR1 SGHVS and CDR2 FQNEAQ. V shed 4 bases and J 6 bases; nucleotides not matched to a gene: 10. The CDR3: CASSWERGGSDTQYF. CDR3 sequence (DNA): TGTGCCAGCAGCTGGGAGCGGGGCGGCTCGGATACGCAGTATTTT.

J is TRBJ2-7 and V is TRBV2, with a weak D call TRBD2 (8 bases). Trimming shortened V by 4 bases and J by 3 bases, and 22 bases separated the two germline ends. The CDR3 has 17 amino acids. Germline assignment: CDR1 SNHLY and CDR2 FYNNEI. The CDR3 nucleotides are TGTGCCAGCAGTGGTCCCGGGGGGGGGACAGCGCTCTACGAGCAGTACGTC. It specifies CASSGPGGGTALYEQYV.